What follows describes a single T cell receptor (beta chain). The CDR3 is made up of 16 amino acids. V shed 0 bases and J 3 bases; nucleotides not matched to a gene: 7. Germline assignment: CDR1 GTSNPN and CDR2 SVGIG (reference sequence). This record belongs to a study of blood T cell repertoires in COVID-19. Study-level background: From the United States, Italy and Spain came samples of acute and convalescent COVID-19. From T cells, B-cell-depleted T cells, or PBMCs came the material, which was cDNA or gDNA.

In the authors' methods: Researchers report that nucleated cell counts were estimated from reference gene primer amplification. TCRdb's copy holds only in-frame clones and misses some; the assay was immunoSEQ multiplex PCR. V and J calls and clone size are given by that table; D and trimming were obtained from the DNA. The sample shows 130,000 to 150,000 clones, approximately 79% of them seen only once. This chain connects TRBV30 to TRBJ2-3; 9 bases are a match to TRBD2. What was sequenced was peripheral blood. This sequence originates from a man between 50 and 59 years old with active or convalescent COVID-19. The CDR3 loop reads CAWSVLRLAGTDTQYF. The CDR3 bases are TGTGCCTGGAGTGTCCTGAGGCTAGCGGGAACAGATACGCAGTATTTT. The full variable domain, with the rest looked up from reference TRBV30 and TRBJ2-3, is SQTIHQWPATLVQPVGSPLSLECTVEGTSNPNLYWYRQAAGRGLQLLFYSVGIGQISSEVPQNLSASRPQDRQFILSSKKLLLSDSGFYLCAWSVLRLAGTDTQYFGPGTRLTVL.